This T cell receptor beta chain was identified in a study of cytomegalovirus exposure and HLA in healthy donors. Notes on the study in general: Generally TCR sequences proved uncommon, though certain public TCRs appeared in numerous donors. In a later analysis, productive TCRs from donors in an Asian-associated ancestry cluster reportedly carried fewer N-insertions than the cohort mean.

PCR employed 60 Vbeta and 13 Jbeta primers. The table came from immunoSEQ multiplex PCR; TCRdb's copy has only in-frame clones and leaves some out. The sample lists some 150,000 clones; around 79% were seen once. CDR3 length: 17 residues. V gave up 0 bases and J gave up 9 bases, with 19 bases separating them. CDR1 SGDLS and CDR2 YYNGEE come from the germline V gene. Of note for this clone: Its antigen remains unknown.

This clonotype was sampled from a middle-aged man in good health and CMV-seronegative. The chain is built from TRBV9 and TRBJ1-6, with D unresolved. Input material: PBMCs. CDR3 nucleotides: TGTGCCAGCAGCGTAGAGGCTCGGGGTATCTATGGTTCACCCCTCCACTTT. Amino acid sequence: CASSVEARGIYGSPLHF.